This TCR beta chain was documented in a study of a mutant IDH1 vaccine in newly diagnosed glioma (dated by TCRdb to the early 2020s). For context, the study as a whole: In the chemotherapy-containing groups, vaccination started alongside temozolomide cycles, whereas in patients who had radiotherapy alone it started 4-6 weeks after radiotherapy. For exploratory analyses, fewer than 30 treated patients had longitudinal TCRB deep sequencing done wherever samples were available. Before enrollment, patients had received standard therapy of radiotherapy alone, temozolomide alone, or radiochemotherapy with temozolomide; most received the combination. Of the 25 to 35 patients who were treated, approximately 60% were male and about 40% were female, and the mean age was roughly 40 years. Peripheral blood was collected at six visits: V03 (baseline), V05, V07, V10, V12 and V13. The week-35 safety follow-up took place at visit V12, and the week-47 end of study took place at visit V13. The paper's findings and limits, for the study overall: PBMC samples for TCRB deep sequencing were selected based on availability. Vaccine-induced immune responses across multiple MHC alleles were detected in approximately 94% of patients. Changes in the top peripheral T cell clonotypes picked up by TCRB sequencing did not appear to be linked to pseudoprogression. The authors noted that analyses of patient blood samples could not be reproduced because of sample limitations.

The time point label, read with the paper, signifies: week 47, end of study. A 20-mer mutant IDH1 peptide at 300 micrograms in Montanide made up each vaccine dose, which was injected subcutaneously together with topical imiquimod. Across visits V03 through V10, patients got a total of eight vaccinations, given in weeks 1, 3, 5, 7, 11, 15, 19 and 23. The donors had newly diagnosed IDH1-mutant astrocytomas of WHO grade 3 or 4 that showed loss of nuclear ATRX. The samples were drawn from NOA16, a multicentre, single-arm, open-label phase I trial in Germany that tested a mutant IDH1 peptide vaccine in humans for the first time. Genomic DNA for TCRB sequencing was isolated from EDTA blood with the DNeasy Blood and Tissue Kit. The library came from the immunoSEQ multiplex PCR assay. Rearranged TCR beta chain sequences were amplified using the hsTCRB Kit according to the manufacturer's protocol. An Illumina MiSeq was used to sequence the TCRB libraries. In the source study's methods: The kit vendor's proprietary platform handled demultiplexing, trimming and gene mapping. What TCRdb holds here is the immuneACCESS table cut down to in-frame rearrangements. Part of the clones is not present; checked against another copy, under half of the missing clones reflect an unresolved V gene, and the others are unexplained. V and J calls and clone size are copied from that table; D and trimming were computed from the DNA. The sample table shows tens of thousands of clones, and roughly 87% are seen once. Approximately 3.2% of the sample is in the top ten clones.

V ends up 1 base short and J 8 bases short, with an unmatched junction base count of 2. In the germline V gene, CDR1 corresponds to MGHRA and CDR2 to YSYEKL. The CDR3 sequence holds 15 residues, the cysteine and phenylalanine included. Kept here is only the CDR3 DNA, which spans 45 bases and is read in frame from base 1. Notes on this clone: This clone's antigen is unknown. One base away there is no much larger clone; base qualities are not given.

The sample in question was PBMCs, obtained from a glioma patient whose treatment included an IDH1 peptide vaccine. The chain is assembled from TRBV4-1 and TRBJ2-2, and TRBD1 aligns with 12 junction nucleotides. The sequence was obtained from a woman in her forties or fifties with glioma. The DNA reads TGCGCCAGCAGCCAAGCGGGACAGGGGGCAGGGGAGCTGTTTTTT. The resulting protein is CASSQAGQGAGELFF.